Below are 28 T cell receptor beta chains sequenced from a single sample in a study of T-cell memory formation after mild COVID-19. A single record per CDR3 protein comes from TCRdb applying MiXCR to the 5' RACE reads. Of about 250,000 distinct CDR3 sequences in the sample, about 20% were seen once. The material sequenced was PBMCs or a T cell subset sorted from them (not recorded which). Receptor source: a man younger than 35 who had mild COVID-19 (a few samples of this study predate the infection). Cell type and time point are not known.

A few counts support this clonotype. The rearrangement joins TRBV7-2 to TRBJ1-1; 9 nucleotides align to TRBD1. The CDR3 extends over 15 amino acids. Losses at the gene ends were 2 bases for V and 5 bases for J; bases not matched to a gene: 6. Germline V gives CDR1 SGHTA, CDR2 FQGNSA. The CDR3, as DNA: TGTGCCAGCAGCTTAAATACAGGGGGCCGGACTGAAGCTTTCTTT. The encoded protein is CASSLNTGGRTEAFF.

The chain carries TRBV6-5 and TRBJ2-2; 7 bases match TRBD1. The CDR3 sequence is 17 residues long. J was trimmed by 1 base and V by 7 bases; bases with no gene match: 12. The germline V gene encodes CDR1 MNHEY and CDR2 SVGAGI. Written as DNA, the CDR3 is TGTGCCAGCACTAGAAGGACAGGCACCATGAACACCGGGGAGCTGTTTTTT. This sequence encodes CASTRRTGTMNTGELFF.

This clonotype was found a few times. CDR3 region: CASSLDGVNSPLHF. In nucleotides, the CDR3 is TGTGCCAGCAGCTTAGACGGGGTCAATTCACCCCTCCACTTT. The chain links TRBV7-3 to TRBJ1-6; D unresolved. The CDR3 contains 14 residues. From germline, CDR1 is SGHTA and CDR2 FQGTGA. The ends were cut back, 2 bases at V and 7 bases at J, with 9 bases in the middle.

CDR3 residues: CASSRTDQRYNSPLHF. For the CDR3, the DNA is TGTGCCAGCAGCCGGACCGATCAGCGATATAATTCACCCCTCCACTTT. The rearrangement joins TRBV6-5 to TRBJ1-6; D gene ambiguous. CDR1 is MNHEY and CDR2 is SVGAGI in the germline V gene. CDR3 length equals 16 residues. Trimming left V 6 bases short and J 4 bases short, with 16 bases between.

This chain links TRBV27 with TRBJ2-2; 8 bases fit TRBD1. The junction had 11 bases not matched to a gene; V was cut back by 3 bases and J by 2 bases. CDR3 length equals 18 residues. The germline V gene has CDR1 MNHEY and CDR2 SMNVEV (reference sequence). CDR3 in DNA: TGTGCCAGCAGTTTCGGTCAGGGGGCCCGACAAAACACCGGGGAGCTGTTTTTT. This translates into CASSFGQGARQNTGELFF.

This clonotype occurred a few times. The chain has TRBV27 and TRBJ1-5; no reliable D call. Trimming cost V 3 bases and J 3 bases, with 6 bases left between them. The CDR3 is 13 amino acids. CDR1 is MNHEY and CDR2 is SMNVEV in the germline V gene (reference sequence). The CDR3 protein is CASSFGFNQPQHF. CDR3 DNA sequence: TGTGCCAGCAGTTTTGGCTTCAATCAGCCCCAGCATTTT.

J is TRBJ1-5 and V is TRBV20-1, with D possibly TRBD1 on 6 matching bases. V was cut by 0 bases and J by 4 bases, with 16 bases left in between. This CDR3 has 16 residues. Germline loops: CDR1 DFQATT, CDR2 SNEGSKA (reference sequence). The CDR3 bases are TGCAGTGCTAGAGATGTGGGGCAGGGGATTAATCAGCCCCAGCATTTT. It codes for CSARDVGQGINQPQHF.

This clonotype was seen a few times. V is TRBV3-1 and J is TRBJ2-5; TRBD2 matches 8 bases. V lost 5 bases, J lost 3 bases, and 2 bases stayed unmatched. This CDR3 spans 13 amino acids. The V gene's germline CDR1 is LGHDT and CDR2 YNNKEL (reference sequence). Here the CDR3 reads CASSVLAEETQYF. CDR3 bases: TGTGCCAGCAGCGTACTAGCGGAAGAGACCCAGTACTTC.

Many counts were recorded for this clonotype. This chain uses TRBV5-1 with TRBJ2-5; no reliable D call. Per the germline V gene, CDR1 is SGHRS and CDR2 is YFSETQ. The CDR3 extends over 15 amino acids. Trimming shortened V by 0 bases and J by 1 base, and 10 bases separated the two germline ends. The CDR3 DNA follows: TGCGCCAGCAGCTTGGCCGTTTTGACCCAAGAGACCCAGTACTTC. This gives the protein CASSLAVLTQETQYF.

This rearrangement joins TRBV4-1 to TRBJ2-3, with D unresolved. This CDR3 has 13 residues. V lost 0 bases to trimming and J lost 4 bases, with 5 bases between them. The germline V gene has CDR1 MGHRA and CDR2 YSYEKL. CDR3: CASSQERPDTQYF. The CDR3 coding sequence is TGCGCCAGCAGCCAAGAACGGCCAGATACGCAGTATTTT.

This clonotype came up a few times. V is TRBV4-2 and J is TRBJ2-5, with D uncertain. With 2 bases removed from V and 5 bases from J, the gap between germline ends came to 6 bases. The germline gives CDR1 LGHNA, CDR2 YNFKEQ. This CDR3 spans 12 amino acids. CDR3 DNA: TGTGCCAGCAGCCAACTGGGGGAGACCCAGTACTTC. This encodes CASSQLGETQYF.

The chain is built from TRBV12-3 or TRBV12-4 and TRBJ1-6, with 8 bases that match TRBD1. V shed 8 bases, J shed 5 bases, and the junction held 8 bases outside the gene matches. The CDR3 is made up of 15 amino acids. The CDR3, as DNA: TGTGCCAGCGGAGACAGGGGATCAAATAATTCACCCCTCCACTTT. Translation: CASGDRGSNNSPLHF.

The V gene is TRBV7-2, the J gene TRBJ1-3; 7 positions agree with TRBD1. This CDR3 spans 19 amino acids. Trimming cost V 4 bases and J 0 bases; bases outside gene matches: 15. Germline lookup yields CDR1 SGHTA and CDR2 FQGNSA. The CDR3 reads CASSSGQSPCGDSGNTIYF. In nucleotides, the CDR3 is TGTGCCAGCAGCTCGGGACAGAGTCCTTGCGGGGACTCTGGAAACACCATATATTTT.

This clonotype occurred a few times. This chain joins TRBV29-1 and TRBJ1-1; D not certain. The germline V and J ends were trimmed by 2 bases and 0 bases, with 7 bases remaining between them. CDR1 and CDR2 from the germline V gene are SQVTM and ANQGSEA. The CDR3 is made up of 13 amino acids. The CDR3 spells CSVERRMNTEAFF. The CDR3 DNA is TGCAGCGTTGAAAGGAGGATGAACACTGAAGCTTTCTTT.

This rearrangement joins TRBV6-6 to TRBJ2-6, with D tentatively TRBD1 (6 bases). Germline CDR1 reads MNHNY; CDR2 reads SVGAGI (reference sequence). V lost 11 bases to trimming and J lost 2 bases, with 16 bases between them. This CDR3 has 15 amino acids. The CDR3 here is CACRTDLAGANVLTF. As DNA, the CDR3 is TGTGCCTGTAGGACAGACCTAGCTGGGGCCAACGTCCTGACTTTC.

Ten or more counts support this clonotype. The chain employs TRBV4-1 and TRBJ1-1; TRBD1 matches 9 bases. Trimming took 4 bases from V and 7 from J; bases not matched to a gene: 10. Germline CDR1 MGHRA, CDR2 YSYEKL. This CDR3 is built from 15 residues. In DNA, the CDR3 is TGCGCCAGCAGCCTGACGGAGACAGGGGGGGGTGAAGCTTTCTTT. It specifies CASSLTETGGGEAFF.

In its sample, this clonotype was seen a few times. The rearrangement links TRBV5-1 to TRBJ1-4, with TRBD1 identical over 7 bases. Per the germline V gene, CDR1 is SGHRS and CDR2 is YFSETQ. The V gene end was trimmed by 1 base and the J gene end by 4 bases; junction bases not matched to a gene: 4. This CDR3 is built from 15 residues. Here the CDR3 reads CASSLLGTDNEKLFF. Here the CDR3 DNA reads TGCGCCAGCAGCTTGTTAGGGACAGATAATGAAAAACTGTTTTTT.

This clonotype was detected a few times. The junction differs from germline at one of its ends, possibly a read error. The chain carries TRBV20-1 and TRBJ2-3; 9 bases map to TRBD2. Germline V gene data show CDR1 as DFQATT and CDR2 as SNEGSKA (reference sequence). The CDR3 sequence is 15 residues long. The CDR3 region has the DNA TGCAGTGCCAGAGGGACTAGCATTTCGACAGATACGCAGTATTTT. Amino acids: CSARGTSISTDTQYF.

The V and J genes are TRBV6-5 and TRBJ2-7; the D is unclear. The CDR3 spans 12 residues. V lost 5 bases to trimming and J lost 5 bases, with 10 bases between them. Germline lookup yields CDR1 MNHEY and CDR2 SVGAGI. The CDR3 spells CASSNPPDEQYV. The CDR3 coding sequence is TGTGCCAGCAGTAACCCCCCCGACGAGCAGTACGTC.

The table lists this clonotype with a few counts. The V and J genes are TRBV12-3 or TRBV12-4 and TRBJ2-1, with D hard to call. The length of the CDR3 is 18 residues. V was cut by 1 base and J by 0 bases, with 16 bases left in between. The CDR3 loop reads CASSLGPPTVSSYNEQFF. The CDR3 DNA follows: TGTGCCAGCAGTTTAGGGCCCCCGACGGTGAGCTCCTACAATGAGCAGTTCTTC.

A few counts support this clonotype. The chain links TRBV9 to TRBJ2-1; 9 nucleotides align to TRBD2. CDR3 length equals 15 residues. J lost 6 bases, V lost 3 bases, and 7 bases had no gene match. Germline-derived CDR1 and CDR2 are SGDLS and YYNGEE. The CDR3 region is CASSGAGTSLNEQFF. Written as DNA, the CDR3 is TGTGCCAGCAGCGGAGCCGGGACTAGCCTCAATGAGCAGTTCTTC.

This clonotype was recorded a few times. The CDR3 loop is CATATGTSGGNEQFF. For the CDR3, the DNA is TGTGCCACCGCCACCGGGACTAGCGGGGGGAATGAGCAGTTCTTC. The rearrangement joins TRBV24-1 to TRBJ2-1; 15 positions agree with TRBD2. CDR1 and CDR2 (germline): KGHDR, SFDVKD. The CDR3 runs to 15 residues. V lost 9 bases and J lost 7; bases outside the gene matches: 6.

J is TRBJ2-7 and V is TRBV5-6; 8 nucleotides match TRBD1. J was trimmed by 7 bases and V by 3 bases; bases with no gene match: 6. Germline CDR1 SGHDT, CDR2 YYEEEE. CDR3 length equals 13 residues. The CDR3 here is CASSSGQVLEQYF. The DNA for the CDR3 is TGTGCCAGCAGCTCGGGACAGGTCCTTGAGCAGTACTTC.

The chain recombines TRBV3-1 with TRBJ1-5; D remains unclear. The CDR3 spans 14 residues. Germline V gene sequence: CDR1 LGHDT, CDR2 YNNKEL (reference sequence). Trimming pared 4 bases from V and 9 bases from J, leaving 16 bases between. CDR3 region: CASSPVGDDRPQHF. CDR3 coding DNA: TGTGCCAGCAGCCCCGTGGGCGACGATCGGCCCCAGCATTTT.

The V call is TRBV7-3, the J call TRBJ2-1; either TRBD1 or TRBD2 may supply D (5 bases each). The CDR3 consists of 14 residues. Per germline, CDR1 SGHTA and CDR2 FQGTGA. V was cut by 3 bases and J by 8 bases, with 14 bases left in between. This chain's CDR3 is CASSLSGTHDEQFF. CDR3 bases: TGTGCCAGCAGCTTGTCCGGGACCCACGATGAGCAGTTCTTC.

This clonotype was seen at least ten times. The CDR3 sequence: CASSLGAQGAGTEAFF. For the CDR3, the DNA is TGCGCCAGCAGCTTGGGGGCACAGGGGGCAGGTACTGAAGCTTTCTTT. The chain is built from TRBV5-1 and TRBJ1-1; 9 bases align to TRBD1. Germline CDR1 SGHRS, CDR2 YFSETQ. V lost 0 bases and J lost 5; bases outside the gene matches: 8. The CDR3 consists of 16 residues.

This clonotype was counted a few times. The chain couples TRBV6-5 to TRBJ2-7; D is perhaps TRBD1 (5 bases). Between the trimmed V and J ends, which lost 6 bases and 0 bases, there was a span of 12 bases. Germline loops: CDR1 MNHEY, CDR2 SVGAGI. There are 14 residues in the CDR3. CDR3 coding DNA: TGTGCCAGCAGATACAGACAGAGCTCCTACGAGCAGTACTTC. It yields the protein CASRYRQSSYEQYF.

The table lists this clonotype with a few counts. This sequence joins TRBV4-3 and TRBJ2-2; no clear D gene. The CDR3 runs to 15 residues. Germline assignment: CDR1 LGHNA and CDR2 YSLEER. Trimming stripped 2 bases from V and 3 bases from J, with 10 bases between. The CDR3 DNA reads TGCGCCAGCAGCCAATACCACCCGGACACCGGGGAGCTGTTTTTT. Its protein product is CASSQYHPDTGELFF.